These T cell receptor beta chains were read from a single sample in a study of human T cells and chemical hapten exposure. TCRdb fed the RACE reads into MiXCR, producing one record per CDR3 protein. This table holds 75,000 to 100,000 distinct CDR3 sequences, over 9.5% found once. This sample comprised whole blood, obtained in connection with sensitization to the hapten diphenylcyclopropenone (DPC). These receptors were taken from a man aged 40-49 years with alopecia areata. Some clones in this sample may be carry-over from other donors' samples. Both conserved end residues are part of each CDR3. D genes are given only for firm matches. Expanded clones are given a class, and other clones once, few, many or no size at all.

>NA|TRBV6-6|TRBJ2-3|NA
TGTGCCAGCAGCTGGGGGTCTGTGGGCACAGATACGCAGTATTTT
CASSWGSVGTDTQYF
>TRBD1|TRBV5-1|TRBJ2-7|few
TGCGCCAGCGCACTGACAGGGGTCTCCTACGAGCAGTACTTC
CASALTGVSYEQYF
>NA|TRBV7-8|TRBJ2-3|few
TGTGCCAGCAGCTTAGCCCGATCGCGCGGTAGCACAGATACGCAGTATTTT
CASSLARSRGSTDTQYF
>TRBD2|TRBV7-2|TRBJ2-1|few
TGTGCCAGCAGCTTATTAGCGGGAGTTCAGTTCTTC
CASSLLAGVQFF
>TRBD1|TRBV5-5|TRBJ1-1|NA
TGTGCCAGCAGCACGATCCAGGGGGCTGAAGCTTTCTTT
CASSTIQGAEAFF
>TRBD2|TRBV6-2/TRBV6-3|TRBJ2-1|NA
TGTGCCAGCAGTTACCTCAGGACTAGCGGGAACTATGAGCAGTTCTTC
CASSYLRTSGNYEQFF
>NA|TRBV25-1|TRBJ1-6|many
TGTGCCAGCAGTTGGGACTCTCAAGGGAGTTCACCCCTCCACTTT
CASSWDSQGSSPLHF
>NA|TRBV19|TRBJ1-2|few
TGTGCCAGTAGTATAGATTCAGCAGGGGCGCCTGGCTACACCTTC
CASSIDSAGAPGYTF
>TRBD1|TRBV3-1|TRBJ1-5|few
TGTGCCAGCAGCCTGGACAGGGGAGAAGGTCAGCCCCAGCATTTT
CASSLDRGEGQPQHF
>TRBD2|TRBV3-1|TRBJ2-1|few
TGTGCCAGCAGTCGACTAGCGGCTAGCTCCTACAATGAGCAGTTCTTC
CASSRLAASSYNEQFF
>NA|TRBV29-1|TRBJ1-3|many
TGCAGCGTATCGCTCGGACAGCCCAGCTCTGGAAACACCATATATTTT
CSVSLGQPSSGNTIYF
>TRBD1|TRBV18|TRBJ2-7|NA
TGTGCCAGCTCACCAGGGGGACAGGGAAGGCAGTACTTC
CASSPGGQGRQYF
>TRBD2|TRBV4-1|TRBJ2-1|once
TGCGCCAGCAGCCAAGACCCCCCGGGACTAGCGAACAATGAGCAGTTCTTC
CASSQDPPGLANNEQFF
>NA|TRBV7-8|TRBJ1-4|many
TGTGCCAGCAGCTTAGGAGCCGGGACCCCCGCGGGAAAACTGTTTTTT
CASSLGAGTPAGKLFF
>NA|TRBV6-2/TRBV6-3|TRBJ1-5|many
TGTGCCAGCAGTCAACCTACAGGGACGGATCAGCCCCAGCATTTT
CASSQPTGTDQPQHF
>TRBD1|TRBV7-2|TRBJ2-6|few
TGTGCCAGCAGCTTCGACAGGGCTGGGGCCAACGTCCTGACTTTC
CASSFDRAGANVLTF
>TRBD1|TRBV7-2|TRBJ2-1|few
TGTGCCAGCAGCTTAGGACAGGGACAGGGGGAGCAGTTCTTC
CASSLGQGQGEQFF
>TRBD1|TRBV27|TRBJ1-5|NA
TGTGCCAGCAGTTTATCAGGGGGCGAGGGACAGCCCCAGCATTTT
CASSLSGGEGQPQHF
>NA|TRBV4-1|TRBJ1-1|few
TGCGCCAGCAGCCACAGGGGCGAAGCTTTCTTT
CASSHRGEAFF
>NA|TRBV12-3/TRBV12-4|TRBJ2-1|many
TGTGCCAGCAGTTTTGGCGTTTCGAATGAGCAGTTCTTC
CASSFGVSNEQFF
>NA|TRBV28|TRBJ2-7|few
TGTGCCAGCAGGACCGATGAGGTTCTGGTCGAGCAGTACTTC
CASRTDEVLVEQYF
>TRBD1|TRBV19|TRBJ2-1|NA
TGTGCCAGTAGTATAGGAGAGACAGGGGTAAACAATGAGCAGTTCTTC
CASSIGETGVNNEQFF
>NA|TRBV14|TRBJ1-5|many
TGTGCCAGCAGCGACGCCAGCTATCAGCCCCAGCATTTT
CASSDASYQPQHF
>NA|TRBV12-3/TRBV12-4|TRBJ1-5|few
TGTGCCAGCAGTTTATTGGGGGGCAATCAGCCCCAGCATTTT
CASSLLGGNQPQHF
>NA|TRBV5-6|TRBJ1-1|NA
TGTGCCAGCAGCTTGGACTCTTTGAACACTGAAGCTTTCTTT
CASSLDSLNTEAFF
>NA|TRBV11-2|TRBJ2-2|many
TGTGCCAGCAGTACCGGATCTCCGAACACCGGGGAGCTGTTTTTT
CASSTGSPNTGELFF
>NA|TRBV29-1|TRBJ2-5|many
TGCAGCGTTCTGATACTGGGGGAGACCCAGTACTTC
CSVLILGETQYF
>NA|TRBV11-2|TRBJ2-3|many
TGTGCCAGCAGCTTAGAGGGACTTAGCACAGATACGCAGTATTTT
CASSLEGLSTDTQYF
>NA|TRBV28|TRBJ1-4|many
TGTGCCAGCAGTTTGTGGCAGAGAAATGAAAAACTGTTTTTT
CASSLWQRNEKLFF
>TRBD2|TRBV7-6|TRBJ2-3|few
TGTGCCAGATGGACTAGCGGGAGGTCGGGCACAGATACGCAGTATTTT
CARWTSGRSGTDTQYF
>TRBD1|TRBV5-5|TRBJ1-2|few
TGTGCCAGCAGCAGCGACAGGGGCTATGGCTACACCTTC
CASSSDRGYGYTF
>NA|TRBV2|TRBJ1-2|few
TGTGCCAGCAAAGCTAACTATGGCTACACCTTC
CASKANYGYTF
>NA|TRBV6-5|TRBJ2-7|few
TGTGCCAGCAGTTACTCGTTCGGATACGAGCAGTACTTC
CASSYSFGYEQYF
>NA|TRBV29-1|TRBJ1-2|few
TGCAGCGTCAGCAGGGTTGTGAGCTATGGCTACACCTTC
CSVSRVVSYGYTF
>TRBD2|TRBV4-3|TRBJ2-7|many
TGCGCCAGCAGCCAACTTAGGACTAGCGGGAGCCCCGAGCAGTACTTC
CASSQLRTSGSPEQYF
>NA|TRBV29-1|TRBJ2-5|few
TGCAGCGTTTCGTTGGAGACCCAGTACTTC
CSVSLETQYF
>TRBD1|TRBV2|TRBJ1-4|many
TGTGCCAGCAGTGGAGGACAGGCAACTAATGAAAAACTGTTTTTT
CASSGGQATNEKLFF
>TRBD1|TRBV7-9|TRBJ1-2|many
TGTGCCAGCAGCAGGGGACAGGGAGGCTCTGGCTACACCTTC
CASSRGQGGSGYTF
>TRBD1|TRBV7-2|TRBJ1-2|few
TGTGCCAGCAGCCCAAGCCGGGACAGGAGACTCTATGGCTACACCTTC
CASSPSRDRRLYGYTF